This T cell receptor beta chain was identified in a study of blood T cell repertoires in COVID-19. There are 15 residues in the CDR3. The V and J ends lost 2 bases and 5 bases, in that order; junction bases with no gene match: 5. The V gene's germline CDR1 is MNHEY and CDR2 SVGEGT. In the authors' workflow: Reference gene primers were amplified, and this amplification served to estimate nucleated cell counts. Sequencing was performed with immunoSEQ multiplex PCR; in TCRdb, only in-frame clones are kept and a portion is missing. The V and J calls and clone size are taken from that table; D and trimming were inferred from the DNA. There are about 62,000 clones in the sample; roughly 92% occur only once, and 5.5% to 6.5% lies in the top ten.

Material for sequencing was peripheral blood. The source is a human donor in a cohort sampled during active COVID-19. The chain combines TRBV6-2 or TRBV6-3 with TRBJ2-5, with 10 positions matching TRBD1. CDR3 coding DNA: TGTGCCAGCAGTTACACAAGGACAGGGGGGGAGACCCAGTACTTC. Translation gives CASSYTRTGGETQYF.